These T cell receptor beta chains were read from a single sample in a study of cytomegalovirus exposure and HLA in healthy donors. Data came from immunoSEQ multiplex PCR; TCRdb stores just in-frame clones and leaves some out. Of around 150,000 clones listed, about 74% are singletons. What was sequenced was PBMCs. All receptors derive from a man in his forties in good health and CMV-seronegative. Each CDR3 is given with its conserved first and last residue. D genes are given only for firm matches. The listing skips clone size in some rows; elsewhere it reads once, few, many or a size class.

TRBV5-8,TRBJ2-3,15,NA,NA,TGTGCCAGCAGCCACATGATTGGGGGGACGGATACGCAGTATTTT,CASSHMIGGTDTQYF
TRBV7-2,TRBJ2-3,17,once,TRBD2,TGTGCCAGCAGCTTAGGACTTAGCGGGAGGGCGGGATATACGCAGTATTTT,CASSLGLSGRAGYTQYF
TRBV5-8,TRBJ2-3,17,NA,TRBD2,TGTGCCAGCAGCGTCGGGGGTAGCGGGAGAACCGAAGATACGCAGTATTTT,CASSVGGSGRTEDTQYF
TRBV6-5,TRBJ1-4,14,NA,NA,TGTGCCAGCAGGATCGGAGTAGGAAATGAAAAACTGTTTTTT,CASRIGVGNEKLFF
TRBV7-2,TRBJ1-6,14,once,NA,TGTGCCAGCAGCTTAAGCGCAGGGCCTTCACCCCTCCACTTT,CASSLSAGPSPLHF
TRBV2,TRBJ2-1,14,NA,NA,NA,CASSTSAGSRGQFF
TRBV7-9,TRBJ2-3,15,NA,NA,TGTGCCAGCAGCTTGGGGGCAAGTCGCACAGATACGCAGTATTTT,CASSLGASRTDTQYF
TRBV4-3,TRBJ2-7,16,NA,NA,TGCGCCAGCAGCCAAAGTGGGGGGAGAGGTATTTACGAGCAGTACTTC,CASSQSGGRGIYEQYF
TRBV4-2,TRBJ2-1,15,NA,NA,TGTGCCAGCAGCCAAGAAACGAACGGTCTGGATGAGCAGTTCTTC,CASSQETNGLDEQFF
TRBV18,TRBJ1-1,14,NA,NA,TGTGCCAGCTCACCCCTCAGGCTGAACACTGAAGCTTTCTTT,CASSPLRLNTEAFF
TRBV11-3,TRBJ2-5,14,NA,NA,TGTGCCAGCAGCTTAGGACCCGGAGAAGGGACCCAGTACTTC,CASSLGPGEGTQYF
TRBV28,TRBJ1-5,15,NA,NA,TGTGCCAGCAGTTTAGGGGGCGGGCCCAATCAGCCCCAGCATTTT,CASSLGGGPNQPQHF
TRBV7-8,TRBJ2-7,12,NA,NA,TGTGCCAGCAGCTTTGGTCAAGAGAAGCAGTACTTC,CASSFGQEKQYF
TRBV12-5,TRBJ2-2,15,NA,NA,TGTGCTAGTGCCCTGGGCTTAGAGAACACCGGGGAGCTGTTTTTT,CASALGLENTGELFF
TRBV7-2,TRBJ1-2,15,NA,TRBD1,TGTGCCAGCAGCTTAAACCAGGGGGATGAGAATGGCTACACCTTC,CASSLNQGDENGYTF
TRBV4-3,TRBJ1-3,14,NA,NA,TGCGCCAGCAGCCAAGAGAGCCCTGGAAACACCATATATTTT,CASSQESPGNTIYF
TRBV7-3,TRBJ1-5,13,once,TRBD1,TGTGCCAGCAGCCGGGACAGTGATCAGCCCCAGCATTTT,CASSRDSDQPQHF
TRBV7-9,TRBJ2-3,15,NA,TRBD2,TGTGCCAGCAGCTTAAGAAGCGGGGGCTGGGATACGCAGTATTTT,CASSLRSGGWDTQYF
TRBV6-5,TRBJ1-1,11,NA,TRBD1,TGTGCCAGCAGGGGACAGGGAGAAGCTTTCTTT,CASRGQGEAFF
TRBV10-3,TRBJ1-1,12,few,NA,TGTGCCACTAACAGGGACAACACTGAAGCTTTCTTT,CATNRDNTEAFF
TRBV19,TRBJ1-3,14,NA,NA,TGTGCCAGTAGTCCCGGTTACTCTGGAAACACCATATATTTT,CASSPGYSGNTIYF
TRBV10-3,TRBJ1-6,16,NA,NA,TGTGCCATCAGGGACAGCCGTGGGCAGGATAATTCACCCCTCCACTTT,CAIRDSRGQDNSPLHF
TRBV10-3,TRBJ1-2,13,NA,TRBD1,TGTGCCATCCAGGGGGCGCGGGGCTATGGCTACACCTTC,CAIQGARGYGYTF
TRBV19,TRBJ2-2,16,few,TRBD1,TGTGCCAGTAGCCCGGGACAGAACCCGAACACCGGGGAGCTGTTTTTT,CASSPGQNPNTGELFF
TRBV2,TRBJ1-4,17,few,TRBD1,TGTGCCAGCAGTGGAGGGACAGGGGGTGCCATCTTTGAAAAACTGTTTTTT,CASSGGTGGAIFEKLFF
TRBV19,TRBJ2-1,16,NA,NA,TGTGCCAGTATAGGGTTGGGGGGATGGGACTTTCCCATCGCGTTCTTC,CASIGLGGWDFPIAFF
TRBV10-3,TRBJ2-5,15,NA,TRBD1,TGTGCCATCAGTGAACAACCGGGACAGGGAGAGACCCAGTACTTC,CAISEQPGQGETQYF
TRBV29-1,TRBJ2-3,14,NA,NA,TGCAGCGTTTTACCAGGGGCGAGCACAGATACGCAGTATTTT,CSVLPGASTDTQYF
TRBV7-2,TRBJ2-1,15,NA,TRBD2,TGTGCCAGCAGCTTAGGTGGGGGAGCGGGGGATGAGCAGTTCTTC,CASSLGGGAGDEQFF
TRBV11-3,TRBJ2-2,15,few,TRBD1,TGTGCCAGCAGCTTCGGACAGGGGGCCTGGGGGGAGCTGTTTTTT,CASSFGQGAWGELFF
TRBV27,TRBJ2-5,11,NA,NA,TGTGCCAGCACCGGGGTGGAGACCCAGTACTTC,CASTGVETQYF
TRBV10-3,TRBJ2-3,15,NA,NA,TGTGCCATCAGTGAGCAGGCCCCCTCGGGGGATACGCAGTATTTT,CAISEQAPSGDTQYF
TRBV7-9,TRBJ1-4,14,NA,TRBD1,TGTGCCAGCAGCCTAGCAGGGACAGGTCAAGTACTGTTTTTT,CASSLAGTGQVLFF
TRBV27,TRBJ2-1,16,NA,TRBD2,TGTGCCAGCAGTTTACCGGGACTAGCGGGTTACAATGAGCAGTTCTTC,CASSLPGLAGYNEQFF
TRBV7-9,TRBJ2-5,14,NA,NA,TGTGCCAGCAGCTTCGGGGGAGGTGGGGAGACCCAGTACTTC,CASSFGGGGETQYF
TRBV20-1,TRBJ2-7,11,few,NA,TGCAGTGCTAGAGACCTCTACGAGCAGTACTTC,CSARDLYEQYF
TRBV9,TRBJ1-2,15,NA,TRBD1,TGTGCCAGCAGCGTGAGGGACAGCCAAGTGCGAGGCTACACCTTC,CASSVRDSQVRGYTF
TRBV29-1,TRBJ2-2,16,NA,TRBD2,TGCAGCGTTGAAGTAGCGGGGCAGGGGAGGGACGGGGAGCTGTTTTTT,CSVEVAGQGRDGELFF
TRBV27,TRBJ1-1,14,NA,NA,TGTGCCAGCAGTCCCGGGGGTTGGAACACTGAAGCTTTCTTT,CASSPGGWNTEAFF